Presented here are 27 T cell receptor beta chains from one specimen sequenced in a study of cytomegalovirus exposure and HLA in healthy donors. The assay was immunoSEQ multiplex PCR, and TCRdb's table has in-frame clones only and misses some. The profile shows 150,000 to 200,000 clones, about 81% of them singletons. Sequencing was performed on PBMCs. The receptors derive from a woman younger than 45 in good health and CMV-seronegative.

The chain employs TRBV6-5 and TRBJ2-1; 8 bases are a match to TRBD1. Trimming removed 2 bases from V and 8 bases from J; junction bases left unmatched: 5. CDR1 and CDR2 (germline): MNHEY, SVGAGI. There are 14 residues in the CDR3. The CDR3 region is CASSYRDRFDEQFF. In nucleotides, the CDR3 is TGTGCCAGCAGTTACCGGGACAGGTTCGATGAGCAGTTCTTC.

This rearrangement joins TRBV28 to TRBJ1-4; TRBD1 matches at 8 bases. Germline assignment: CDR1 MDHEN and CDR2 SYDVKM. V shed 8 bases and J 0 bases; nucleotides not matched to a gene: 5. CDR3 size: 15 residues. The CDR3 is CASRTGPPTNEKLFF. CDR3 nucleotides: TGTGCCAGCCGGACAGGGCCGCCAACTAATGAAAAACTGTTTTTT.

J is TRBJ1-2 and V is TRBV5-1; a weak D match, TRBD1 (6 bases). Germline loops: CDR1 SGHRS, CDR2 YFSETQ. Trimming pared 4 bases from V and 6 bases from J, leaving 16 bases between. The CDR3 consists of 14 residues. This chain's CDR3 is CASSRGGAEDGYTF. The CDR3 bases are TGCGCCAGCAGCCGAGGGGGGGCCGAGGATGGCTACACCTTC.

V and J are TRBV15 and TRBJ1-5; 7 nucleotides agree with TRBD1. V dropped 5 bases and J dropped 5; count of bases not matched to a gene: 3. Germline values: CDR1 LNHNV, CDR2 YYDKDF (reference sequence). This CDR3 contains 13 residues. The CDR3 protein is CATSRGTDQPQHF. The CDR3 nucleotides read TGTGCCACCAGCCGAGGGACAGATCAGCCCCAGCATTTT.

This clone has a handful of counts. The CDR3 nucleotides read TGTGCCAGCAGCCTTGACAGGGGTGGGCAGCCCCAGCATTTT. Its translation is CASSLDRGGQPQHF. The chain combines TRBV6-1 with TRBJ1-5; TRBD1 agrees at 8 bases. The CDR3 loop spans 14 amino acids. Germline loops: CDR1 MNHNS, CDR2 SASEGT. Trimming took 6 bases from V and 7 from J; bases not matched to a gene: 8.

V gene TRBV18 combines with J gene TRBJ2-1; possible D gene TRBD2, 6 bases. Looked up from germline, CDR1 is KGHSH and CDR2 is LQKENI. Trimming pared 2 bases from V and 9 bases from J, leaving 17 bases between. CDR3 length: 15 amino acids. Here the CDR3 reads CASSPETREWTEQFF. The CDR3 region has the DNA TGTGCCAGCTCACCAGAAACCCGGGAGTGGACTGAGCAGTTCTTC. Supplemented by reference TRBV18 and TRBJ2-1, the full variable domain reads NAGVMQNPRHLVRRRGQEARLRCSPMKGHSHVYWYRQLPEEGLKFMVYLQKENIIDESGMPKERFSAEFPKEGPSILRIQQVVRGDSAAYFCASSPETREWTEQFFGPGTRLTVL.

The chain recombines TRBV28 with TRBJ1-1; TRBD1 is a possible D gene (6 bases). The CDR3 covers 15 residues. V was trimmed by 1 base and J by 4 bases, leaving 13 bases between them. Germline V CDR1 and CDR2: MDHEN, SYDVKM. This chain's CDR3 is CASSLYRVVSTEAFF. The CDR3 DNA sequence: TGTGCCAGCAGTTTATACAGGGTTGTGAGCACTGAAGCTTTCTTT.

The chain joins TRBV25-1 to TRBJ2-2; TRBD2 agrees at 9 bases. The ends lost 3 bases at V and 3 bases at J; junction bases unmatched: 11. CDR1 and CDR2 (germline): MGHDK, SYGVNS. This CDR3 has 18 residues. The DNA of the CDR3 is TGTGCCAGCAGTGACCTGAGCGGGGGGCAGGGGGACACCGGGGAGCTGTTTTTT. Translation gives CASSDLSGGQGDTGELFF.

The CDR3 spells CASSVEAGETQYF. The CDR3 DNA is TGTGCCAGCAGCGTAGAAGCGGGCGAGACCCAGTACTTC. V is TRBV9 and J is TRBJ2-5; D is possibly TRBD2 (6 bases). V was pared by 0 bases and J by 5 bases, with 8 bases between. This CDR3 has 13 amino acids. Germline CDR1 and CDR2: SGDLS and YYNGEE.

The chain links TRBV2 to TRBJ2-7; 9 positions agree with TRBD1. V trimming: 6 bases; J trimming: 2 bases; junction bases outside the gene matches: 8. The germline V gene has CDR1 SNHLY and CDR2 FYNNEI. The CDR3 spans 15 residues. The CDR3 DNA reads TGTGCCAGCAGATCCACGACAGGGGGGACCTACGAGCAGTACTTC. Its translation: CASRSTTGGTYEQYF.

This sequence joins TRBV30 and TRBJ1-2, with 7 bases fitting TRBD1. The CDR3 totals 13 residues. V shed 5 bases and J 2 bases; nucleotides not matched to a gene: 5. Germline values: CDR1 GTSNPN, CDR2 SVGIG (reference sequence). CDR3 loop: CAWARDSNYGYTF. The CDR3 DNA follows: TGTGCCTGGGCCCGGGACAGCAACTATGGCTACACCTTC.

This clone turned up a few times. The same CDR3 can be traced to other DNA sequences in this sample. This chain connects TRBV4-2 to TRBJ2-1; D is uncertain. The germline gives CDR1 LGHNA, CDR2 YNFKEQ. The CDR3 has 15 residues. Trimming pared 0 bases from V and 1 base from J, leaving 7 bases between. The CDR3 is CASSQDWASYNEQFF. The CDR3 bases are TGTGCCAGCAGCCAAGATTGGGCTTCCTACAATGAGCAGTTCTTC.

The rearrangement uses TRBV11-3 and TRBJ2-7, with 9 bases fitting TRBD1. Germline V CDR1 and CDR2: SGHNT, YENEEA. V shed 4 bases, J shed 11 bases, and the junction held 6 bases outside the gene matches. CDR3 length equals 12 residues. CDR3 DNA sequence: TGTGCCAGCAGCTCCGGGACAGGGAGGGAGTACTTC. This codes for CASSSGTGREYF.

The CDR3 spells CASRRQYQETQYF. The CDR3 DNA reads TGTGCCAGCAGGAGACAGTACCAAGAGACCCAGTACTTC. This chain connects TRBV6-5 to TRBJ2-5; possibly TRBD1 for D (5 bases). CDR3 length: 13 residues. The V end was cut by 6 bases, the J end by 0 bases, with 8 bases between. The germline gives CDR1 MNHEY, CDR2 SVGAGI.

The V gene is TRBV10-3, the J gene TRBJ1-5; 7 bases map to TRBD1. CDR3 length: 14 amino acids. CDR1 and CDR2 from the germline V gene are ENHRY and SYGVKD. V was clipped by 3 bases and J by 4 bases; unmatched bases: 3. CDR3 amino acids: CAISDRTGNQPQHF. Here the CDR3 DNA reads TGTGCCATCAGTGATAGGACAGGTAATCAGCCCCAGCATTTT.

The chain combines TRBV19 with TRBJ1-6, with D uncertain. Between the trimmed V and J ends, which lost 6 bases and 0 bases, there was a span of 6 bases. The CDR3 extends over 14 amino acids. Germline CDR1 LNHDA, CDR2 SQIVND (reference sequence). This chain's CDR3 is CASRTSSYNSPLHF. CDR3 DNA: TGTGCCAGTAGGACAAGCTCCTATAATTCACCCCTCCACTTT.

This CDR3 is CSVEEGVERAFF. The CDR3 DNA reads TGCAGCGTTGAAGAAGGGGTGGAGAGAGCTTTCTTT. V usage is TRBV29-1 and J usage is TRBJ1-1; TRBD1 is a possible D gene (5 bases). Germline-derived CDR1 and CDR2 are SQVTM and ANQGSEA. The V gene lost 0 bases and the J gene lost 10 bases, with 12 bases spanning the gap. CDR3 size: 12 residues.

The chain carries TRBV10-3 and TRBJ2-7; D may be TRBD2 (6 bases). CDR1 and CDR2 from the germline V gene are ENHRY and SYGVKD. This CDR3 has 14 amino acids. Trimming removed 2 bases at V and 2 bases at J, with 10 bases between. The CDR3 loop is CAISEPGVTYEQYF. CDR3 coding DNA: TGTGCCATCAGTGAGCCGGGGGTAACCTACGAGCAGTACTTC.

This clone is a singleton in its sample. The chain recombines TRBV2 with TRBJ1-1; perhaps TRBD1 as D (5 bases). Trimming took 6 bases from V and 4 from J, leaving 9 bases between them. Germline V gene lookup returns CDR1 SNHLY and CDR2 FYNNEI. The CDR3 is 12 residues long. The CDR3 DNA reads as TGTGCCAGCAGACGGGGGGGCACTGAAGCTTTCTTT. Its protein is CASRRGGTEAFF.

The chain uses TRBV29-1 and TRBJ1-1, with D possibly being TRBD1 (5 bases). The length of the CDR3 is 12 residues. The ends were cut back, 1 base at V and 11 bases at J, with 14 bases in the middle. Germline CDR1 and CDR2: SQVTM and ANQGSEA. Here the CDR3 DNA reads TGCAGCGTTGAAGTGAGGCAGGGAGGGGCTTTCTTT. Its translation is CSVEVRQGGAFF.

This clone was detected a few times. The CDR3: CASIAAGRERTGELFF. DNA of the CDR3: TGTGCCAGTATTGCGGCGGGGCGGGAGAGGACCGGGGAGCTGTTTTTT. The chain links TRBV19 to TRBJ2-2; 7 nucleotides align to TRBD2. This CDR3 is built from 16 residues. Germline CDR1 LNHDA, CDR2 SQIVND (reference sequence). V lost 7 bases, J lost 5 bases, and 13 bases stayed unmatched.

This chain links TRBV7-9 with TRBJ2-3; possibly TRBD2 for D (5 bases). CDR3 length: 16 amino acids. The germline V gene has CDR1 SEHNR and CDR2 FQNEAQ (reference sequence). V was pared by 7 bases and J by 2 bases, with 19 bases between. The CDR3 DNA follows: TGTGCCAGCATCCTGACGTTGGGAGCTTCCACAGATACGCAGTATTTT. Its translation is CASILTLGASTDTQYF.

The chain links TRBV28 to TRBJ2-3; D may be TRBD2 (5 bases). Trimming took off 7 bases at V and 1 base at J, with 21 bases between the two ends. Germline V gene lookup returns CDR1 MDHEN and CDR2 SYDVKM. The CDR3 loop spans 17 amino acids. The CDR3 bases are TGTGCCAGCACCCCACGACTTGGGCTGGAGGGCACAGATACGCAGTATTTT. Its translation is CASTPRLGLEGTDTQYF.

The table lists this clone with a count of one. The chain uses TRBV29-1 and TRBJ2-5; 7 positions agree with TRBD1. The CDR3 consists of 13 residues. Trimming at V came to 4 bases and at J to 2 bases, leaving 4 bases not matched to a gene. Germline CDR1 reads SQVTM; CDR2 reads ANQGSEA. CDR3 nucleotides: TGCAGCGTTGCTAGGGACAGTCAAGAGACCCAGTACTTC. This sequence encodes CSVARDSQETQYF.

The chain is built from TRBV28 and TRBJ1-5, with D perhaps matching TRBD1 (6 bases). CDR1 is MDHEN and CDR2 is SYDVKM in the germline V gene. This CDR3 comprises 15 residues. V was cut by 2 bases and J by 3 bases, with 11 bases left in between. DNA of the CDR3: TGTGCCAGCAGTTTAAGGGGGAGTCCCAATCAGCCCCAGCATTTT. Residues: CASSLRGSPNQPQHF.

The table lists this clone with many counts. The chain carries TRBV7-9 and TRBJ2-7; perhaps TRBD2 as D (7 bases). Trimming shortened V by 5 bases and J by 3 bases, and 20 bases separated the two germline ends. This CDR3 is 16 amino acids long. CDR1 is SEHNR and CDR2 is FQNEAQ in the germline V gene (reference sequence). The CDR3 is CASSPGGGRINYEQYF. In DNA, the CDR3 is TGTGCCAGCAGCCCAGGCGGGGGCAGAATAAACTACGAGCAGTACTTC.

DNA of the CDR3: TGTGCCAGCAGCTTAGGGGGACTAACGGGAGATACGCAGTATTTT. Translated: CASSLGGLTGDTQYF. The chain employs TRBV11-2 and TRBJ2-3, with 7 bases matching TRBD2. Germline lookup yields CDR1 SGHAT and CDR2 FQNNGV. V gave up 1 base and J gave up 5 bases; unmatched junction bases: 6. This CDR3 spans 15 amino acids.